The 11 T cell receptor beta chains below were found in one sample sequenced in a study of blood T cell repertoires in COVID-19. Measured with immunoSEQ multiplex PCR; TCRdb has only the in-frame clones, and not every one. The sample shows 200,000 to 250,000 clones, over 80% of them seen only once. What was sequenced was PBMCs or T cells enriched from blood (not recorded which). The receptors here all came from a woman in her 30s who had been exposed to COVID-19.

CDR3 in amino acids: CASSEWPYEQYF. CDR3 in DNA: TGTGCCAGCAGTGAATGGCCCTACGAGCAGTACTTC. The J gene is TRBJ2-7, the V gene TRBV2; D unresolved. Trimming shortened V by 2 bases and J by 2 bases, and 4 bases separated the two germline ends. Per germline, CDR1 SNHLY and CDR2 FYNNEI. The CDR3 sequence is 12 residues long.

The chain has TRBV27 and TRBJ2-7, with 11 nucleotides matching TRBD2. Germline V gene lookup returns CDR1 MNHEY and CDR2 SMNVEV (reference sequence). After removal of 4 bases from V and 2 bases from J, the junction contained 4 bases not matched to a gene. This CDR3 has 15 amino acids. The CDR3, as DNA: TGTGCCAGCAGTTCCTCTAGCGGGAGGACCTACGAGCAGTACTTC. Translation: CASSSSSGRTYEQYF.

This clone was counted a few times. V is TRBV7-9 and J is TRBJ1-2, with D possibly TRBD1 on 6 matching bases. V was pared by 5 bases and J by 2 bases, with 12 bases between. Germline V CDR1 and CDR2: SEHNR, FQNEAQ (reference sequence). The CDR3 is made up of 14 amino acids. CDR3 sequence reads: CASSPLTGNYGYTF. CDR3 in DNA: TGTGCCAGCAGCCCCCTGACAGGCAACTATGGCTACACCTTC.

The sample holds a few counts of this clone. The chain has TRBV5-1 and TRBJ2-1, with D maybe TRBD2 (6 bases). Looked up from germline, CDR1 is SGHRS and CDR2 is YFSETQ. The V and J ends lost 0 bases and 5 bases respectively, with 15 bases between them. The CDR3 sequence is 16 residues long. CDR3 protein: CASSLAVGGVNNEQFF. The CDR3 DNA follows: TGCGCCAGCAGCTTGGCGGTTGGCGGGGTGAACAATGAGCAGTTCTTC.

This clone was seen only a few times. The rearrangement links TRBV5-1 to TRBJ2-1, with 7 bases that match TRBD2. The CDR3 covers 16 residues. V shed 0 bases, J shed 1 base, and the junction held 4 bases outside the gene matches. In germline, CDR1 is SGHRS, CDR2 YFSETQ. The chain's CDR3 is CASSLVRGDSYNEQFF. The CDR3 nucleotides read TGCGCCAGCAGCTTGGTTCGGGGGGATTCCTACAATGAGCAGTTCTTC.

The gene calls are TRBV6-5 and TRBJ1-1; possibly TRBD1 for D (5 bases). Per the germline V gene, CDR1 is MNHEY and CDR2 is SVGAGI. The CDR3 is 11 residues long. V lost 6 bases, J lost 11 bases, and 13 bases lay in between. The CDR3 is CASSRGGVAFF. The CDR3 DNA reads TGTGCCAGCAGCCGCGGAGGGGTCGCTTTCTTT.

The gene calls are TRBV11-2 and TRBJ1-2; D unclear. CDR3 length equals 12 residues. CDR1 and CDR2 (germline): SGHAT, FQNNGV. Between the trimmed V and J ends, which lost 3 bases and 8 bases, there was a span of 10 bases. CDR3 sequence: CASSFGQEGYTF. Written as DNA, the CDR3 is TGTGCCAGCAGCTTCGGTCAGGAAGGCTACACCTTC.

The chain links TRBV11-2 to TRBJ2-7, with 9 bases identical to TRBD1. After removal of 0 bases from V and 3 bases from J, the junction contained 3 bases not matched to a gene. The germline CDR1 and CDR2 sequences are SGHAT and FQNNGV. The CDR3 is 15 residues long. CDR3 bases: TGTGCCAGCAGCTTAGAACCGGGACAGGGCTACGAGCAGTACTTC. Protein: CASSLEPGQGYEQYF.

The chain employs TRBV6-5 and TRBJ2-1; 11 bases are a match to TRBD2. The CDR3 covers 15 residues. Losses at the gene ends were 5 bases for V and 7 bases for J; bases not matched to a gene: 7. The V gene's germline CDR1 is MNHEY and CDR2 SVGAGI. CDR3 in amino acids: CASSPLAGARNEQFF. The DNA for the CDR3 is TGTGCCAGCAGTCCACTAGCGGGAGCTCGAAATGAGCAGTTCTTC.

V usage is TRBV28 and J usage is TRBJ1-4, with D perhaps matching TRBD1 (5 bases). The length of the CDR3 is 15 residues. Germline assignment: CDR1 MDHEN and CDR2 SYDVKM. Deletions cut 2 bases from V and 0 bases from J, with 7 bases between. The chain's CDR3 is CASSLGAATNEKLFF. In nucleotides, the CDR3 is TGTGCCAGCAGTTTAGGGGCAGCAACTAATGAAAAACTGTTTTTT.

The genes are TRBV7-9 and TRBJ2-5; possibly TRBD2 for D (6 bases). V dropped 5 bases and J dropped 5 bases, with 12 bases sitting between them. The CDR3 is made up of 13 amino acids. Germline lookup yields CDR1 SEHNR and CDR2 FQNEAQ (reference sequence). The CDR3 spells CASSELARETQYF. The CDR3 DNA sequence: TGTGCCAGCAGCGAGCTAGCGAGGGAGACCCAGTACTTC. The full variable domain, completed using reference TRBV7-9 and TRBJ2-5, is DTGVSQNPRHKITKRGQNVTFRCDPISEHNRLYWYRQTLGQGPEFLTYFQNEAQLEKSRLLSDRFSAERPKGSFSTLEIQRTEQGDSAMYLCASSELARETQYFGPGTRLLVL.